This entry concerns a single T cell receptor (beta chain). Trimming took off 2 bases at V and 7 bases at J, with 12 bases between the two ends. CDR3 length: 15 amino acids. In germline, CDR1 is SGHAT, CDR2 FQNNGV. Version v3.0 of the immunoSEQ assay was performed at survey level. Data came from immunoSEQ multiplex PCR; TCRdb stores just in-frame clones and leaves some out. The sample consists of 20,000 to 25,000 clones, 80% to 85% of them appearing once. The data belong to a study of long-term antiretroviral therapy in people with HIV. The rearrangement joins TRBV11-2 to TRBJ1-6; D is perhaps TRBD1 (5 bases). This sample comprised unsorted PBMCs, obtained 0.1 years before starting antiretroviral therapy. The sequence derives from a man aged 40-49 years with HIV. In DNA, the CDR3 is TGTGCCAGCAGCTTAAACAGGCCCTTAAATTCACCCCTCCACTTT. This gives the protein CASSLNRPLNSPLHF. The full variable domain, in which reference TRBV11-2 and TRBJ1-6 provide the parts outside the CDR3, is EAGVAQSPRYKIIEKRQSVAFWCNPISGHATLYWYQQILGQGPKLLIQFQNNGVVDDSQLPKDRFSAERLKGVDSTLKIQPAKLEDSAVYLCASSLNRPLNSPLHFGNGTRLTVT.